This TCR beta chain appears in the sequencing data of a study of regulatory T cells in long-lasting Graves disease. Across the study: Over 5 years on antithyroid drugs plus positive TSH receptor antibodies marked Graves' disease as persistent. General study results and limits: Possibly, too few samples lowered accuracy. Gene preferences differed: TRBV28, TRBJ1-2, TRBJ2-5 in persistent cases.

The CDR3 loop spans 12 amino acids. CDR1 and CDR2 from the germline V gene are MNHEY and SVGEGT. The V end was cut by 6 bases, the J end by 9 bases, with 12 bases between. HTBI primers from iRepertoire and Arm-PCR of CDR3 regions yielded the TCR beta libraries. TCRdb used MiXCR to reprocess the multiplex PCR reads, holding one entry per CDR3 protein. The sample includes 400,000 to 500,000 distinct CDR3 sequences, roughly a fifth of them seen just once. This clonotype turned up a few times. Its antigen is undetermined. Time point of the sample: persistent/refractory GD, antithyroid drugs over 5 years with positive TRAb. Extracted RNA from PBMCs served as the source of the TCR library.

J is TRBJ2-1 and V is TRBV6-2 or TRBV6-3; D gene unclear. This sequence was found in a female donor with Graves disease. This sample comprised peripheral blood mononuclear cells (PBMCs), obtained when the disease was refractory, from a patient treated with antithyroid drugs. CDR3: CASSPTAAEQFF. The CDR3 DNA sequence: TGTGCCAGCAGCCCCACGGCGGCTGAGCAGTTCTTC.